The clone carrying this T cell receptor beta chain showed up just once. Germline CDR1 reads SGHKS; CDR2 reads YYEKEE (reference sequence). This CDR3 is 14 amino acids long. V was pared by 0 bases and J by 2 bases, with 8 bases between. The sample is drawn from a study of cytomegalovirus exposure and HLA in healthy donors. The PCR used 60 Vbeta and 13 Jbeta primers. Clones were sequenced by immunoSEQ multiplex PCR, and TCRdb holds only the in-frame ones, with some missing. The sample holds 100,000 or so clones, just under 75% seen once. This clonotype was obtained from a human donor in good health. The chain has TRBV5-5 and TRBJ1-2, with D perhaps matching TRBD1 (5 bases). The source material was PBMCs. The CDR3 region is CASSLVPGNYGYTF. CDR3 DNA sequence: TGTGCCAGCAGCTTGGTTCCAGGGAACTATGGCTACACCTTC.